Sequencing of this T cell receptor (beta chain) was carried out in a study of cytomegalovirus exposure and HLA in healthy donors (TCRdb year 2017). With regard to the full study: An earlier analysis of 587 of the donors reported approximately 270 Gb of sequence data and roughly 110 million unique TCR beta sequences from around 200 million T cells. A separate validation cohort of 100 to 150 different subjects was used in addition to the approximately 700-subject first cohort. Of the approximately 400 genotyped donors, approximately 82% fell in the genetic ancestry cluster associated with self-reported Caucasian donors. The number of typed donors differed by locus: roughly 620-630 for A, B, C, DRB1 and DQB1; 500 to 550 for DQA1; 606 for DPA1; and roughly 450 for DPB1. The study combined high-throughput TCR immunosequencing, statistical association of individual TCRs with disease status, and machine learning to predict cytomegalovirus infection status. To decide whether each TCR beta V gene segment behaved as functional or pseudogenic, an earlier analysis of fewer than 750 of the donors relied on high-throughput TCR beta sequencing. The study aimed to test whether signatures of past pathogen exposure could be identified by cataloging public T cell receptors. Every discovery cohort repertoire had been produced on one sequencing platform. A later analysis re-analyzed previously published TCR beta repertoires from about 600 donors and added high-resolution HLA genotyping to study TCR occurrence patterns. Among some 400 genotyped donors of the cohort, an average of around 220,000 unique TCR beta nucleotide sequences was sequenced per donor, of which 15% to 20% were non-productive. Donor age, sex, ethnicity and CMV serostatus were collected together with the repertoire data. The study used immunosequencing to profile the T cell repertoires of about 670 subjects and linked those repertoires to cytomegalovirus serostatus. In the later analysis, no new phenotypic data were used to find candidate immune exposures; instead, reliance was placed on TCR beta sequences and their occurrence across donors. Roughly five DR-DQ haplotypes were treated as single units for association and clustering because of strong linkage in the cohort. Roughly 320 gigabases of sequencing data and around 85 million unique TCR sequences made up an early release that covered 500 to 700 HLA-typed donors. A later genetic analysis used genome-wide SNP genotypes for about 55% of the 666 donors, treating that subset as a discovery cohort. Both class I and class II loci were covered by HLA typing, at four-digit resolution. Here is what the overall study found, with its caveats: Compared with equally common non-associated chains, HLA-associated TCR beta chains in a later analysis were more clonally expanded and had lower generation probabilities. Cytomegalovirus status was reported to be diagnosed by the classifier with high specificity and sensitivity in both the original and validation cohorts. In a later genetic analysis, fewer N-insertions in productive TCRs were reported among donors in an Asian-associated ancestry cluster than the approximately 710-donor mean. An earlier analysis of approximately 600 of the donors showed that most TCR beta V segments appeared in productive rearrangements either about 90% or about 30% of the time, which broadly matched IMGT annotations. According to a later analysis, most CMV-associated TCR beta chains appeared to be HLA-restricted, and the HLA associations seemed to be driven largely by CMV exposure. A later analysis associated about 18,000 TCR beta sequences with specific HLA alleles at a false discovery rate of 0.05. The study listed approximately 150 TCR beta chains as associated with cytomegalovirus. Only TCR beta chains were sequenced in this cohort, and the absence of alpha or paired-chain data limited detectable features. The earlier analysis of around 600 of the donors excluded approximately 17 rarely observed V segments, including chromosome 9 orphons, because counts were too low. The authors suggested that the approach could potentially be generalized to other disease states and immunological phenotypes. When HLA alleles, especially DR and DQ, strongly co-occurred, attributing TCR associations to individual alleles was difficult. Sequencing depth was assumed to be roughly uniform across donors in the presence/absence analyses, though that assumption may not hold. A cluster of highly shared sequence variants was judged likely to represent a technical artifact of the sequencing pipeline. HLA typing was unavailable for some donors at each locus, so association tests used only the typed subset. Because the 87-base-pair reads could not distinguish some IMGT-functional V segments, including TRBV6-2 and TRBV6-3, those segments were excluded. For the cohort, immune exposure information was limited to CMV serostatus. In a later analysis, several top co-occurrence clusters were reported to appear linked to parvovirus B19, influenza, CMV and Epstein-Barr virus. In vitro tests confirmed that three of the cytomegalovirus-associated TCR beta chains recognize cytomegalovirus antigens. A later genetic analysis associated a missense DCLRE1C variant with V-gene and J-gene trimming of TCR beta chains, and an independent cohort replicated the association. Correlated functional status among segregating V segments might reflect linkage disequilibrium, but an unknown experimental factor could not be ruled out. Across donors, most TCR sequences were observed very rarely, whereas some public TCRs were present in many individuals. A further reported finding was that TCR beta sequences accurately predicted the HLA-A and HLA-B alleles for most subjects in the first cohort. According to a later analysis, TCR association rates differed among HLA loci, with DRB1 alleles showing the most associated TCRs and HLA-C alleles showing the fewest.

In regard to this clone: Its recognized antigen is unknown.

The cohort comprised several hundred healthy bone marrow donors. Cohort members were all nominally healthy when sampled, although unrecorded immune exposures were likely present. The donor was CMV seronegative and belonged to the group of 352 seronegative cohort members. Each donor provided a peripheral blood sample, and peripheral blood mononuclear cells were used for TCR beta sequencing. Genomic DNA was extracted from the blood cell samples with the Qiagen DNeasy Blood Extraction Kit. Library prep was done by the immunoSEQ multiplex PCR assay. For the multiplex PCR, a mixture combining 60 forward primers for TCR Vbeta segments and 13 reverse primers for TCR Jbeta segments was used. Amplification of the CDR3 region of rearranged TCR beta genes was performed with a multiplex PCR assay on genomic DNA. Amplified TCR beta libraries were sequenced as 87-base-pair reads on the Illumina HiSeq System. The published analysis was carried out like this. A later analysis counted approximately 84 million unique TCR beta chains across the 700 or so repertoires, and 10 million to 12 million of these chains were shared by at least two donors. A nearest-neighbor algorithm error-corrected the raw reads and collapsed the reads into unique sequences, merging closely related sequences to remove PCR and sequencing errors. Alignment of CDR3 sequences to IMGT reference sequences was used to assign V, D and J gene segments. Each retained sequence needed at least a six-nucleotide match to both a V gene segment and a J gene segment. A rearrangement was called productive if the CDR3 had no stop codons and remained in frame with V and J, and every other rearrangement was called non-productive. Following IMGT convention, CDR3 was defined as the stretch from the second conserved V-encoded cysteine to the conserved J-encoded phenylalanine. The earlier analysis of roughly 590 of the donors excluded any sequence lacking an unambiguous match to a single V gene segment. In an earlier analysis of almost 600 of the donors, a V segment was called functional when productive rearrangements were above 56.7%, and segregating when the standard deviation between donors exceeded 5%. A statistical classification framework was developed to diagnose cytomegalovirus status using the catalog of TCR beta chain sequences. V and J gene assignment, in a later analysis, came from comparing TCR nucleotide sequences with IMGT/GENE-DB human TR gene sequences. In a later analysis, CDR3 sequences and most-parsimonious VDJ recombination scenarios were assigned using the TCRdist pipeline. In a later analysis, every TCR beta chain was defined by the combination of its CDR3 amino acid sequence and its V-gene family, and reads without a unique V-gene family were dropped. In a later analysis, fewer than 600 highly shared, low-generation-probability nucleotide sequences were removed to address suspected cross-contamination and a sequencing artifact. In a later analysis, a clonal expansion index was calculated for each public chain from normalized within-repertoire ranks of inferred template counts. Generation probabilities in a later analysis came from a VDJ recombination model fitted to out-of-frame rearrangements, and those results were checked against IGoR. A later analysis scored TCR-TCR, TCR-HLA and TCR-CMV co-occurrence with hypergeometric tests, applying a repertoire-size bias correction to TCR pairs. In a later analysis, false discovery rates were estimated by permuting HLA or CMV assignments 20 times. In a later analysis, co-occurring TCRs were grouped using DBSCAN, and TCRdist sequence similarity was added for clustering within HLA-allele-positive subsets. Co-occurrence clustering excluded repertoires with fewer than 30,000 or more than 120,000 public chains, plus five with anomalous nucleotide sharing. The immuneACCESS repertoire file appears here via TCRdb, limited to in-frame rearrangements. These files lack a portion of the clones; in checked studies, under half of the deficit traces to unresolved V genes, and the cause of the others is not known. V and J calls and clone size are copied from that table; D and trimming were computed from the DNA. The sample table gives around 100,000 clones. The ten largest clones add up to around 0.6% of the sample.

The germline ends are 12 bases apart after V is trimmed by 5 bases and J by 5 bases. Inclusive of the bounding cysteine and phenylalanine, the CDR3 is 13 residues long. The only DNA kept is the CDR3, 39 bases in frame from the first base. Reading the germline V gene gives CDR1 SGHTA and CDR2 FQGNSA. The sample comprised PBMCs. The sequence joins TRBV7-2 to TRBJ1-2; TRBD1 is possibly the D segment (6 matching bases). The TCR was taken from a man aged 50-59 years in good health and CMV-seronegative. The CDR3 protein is CASSPHRDYGYTF. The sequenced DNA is TGTGCCAGCAGCCCTCACAGGGATTATGGCTACACCTTC.